This T cell receptor beta chain was profiled in a study of Ad26.COV2.S vaccination and SARS-CoV-2 variants. About this clone itself: The antigen is not known.

Germline lookup yields CDR1 SEHNR and CDR2 FQNEAQ (reference sequence). The CDR3 covers 15 residues. V lost 5 bases and J 7 bases, leaving 17 bases between the germline ends. Study-wide findings and caveats: Spike-specific CD8+ and CD4+ T cell responses reportedly showed substantial breadth after vaccination.

TCRdb's copy holds only in-frame clones and misses some; the assay was immunoSEQ multiplex PCR. The data contain 100,000 or so clones, 80% of them singletons. The chain carries TRBV7-9 and TRBJ2-2, with D possibly matching TRBD2 (5 bases). Sequences were derived from peripheral blood, sampled after recovery from COVID-19. The TCR was taken from a human donor who had recovered from COVID-19. In DNA form, the CDR3 reads TGTGCCAGCAGCCCTACGGGAAGAGGTGGCGGGGAGCTGTTTTTT. This codes for CASSPTGRGGGELFF.